A single sample is the source of the 5 T cell receptor beta chains below, sequenced in a study of blood T cell repertoires in COVID-19. Clones were sequenced by immunoSEQ multiplex PCR, and TCRdb holds only the in-frame ones, with some missing. The sample yields 490,000 or so clones, around 87% seen once. Sequenced input: PBMCs or T cells enriched from blood (not recorded which). These receptors were collected from a woman in her forties who had recovered from COVID-19.

This sequence joins TRBV6-5 and TRBJ2-7, with D uncertain. CDR1 is MNHEY, CDR2 SVGAGI, per germline. Trimming took 5 bases from V and 2 from J, leaving 7 bases between them. The CDR3 consists of 12 residues. The CDR3 nucleotides are TGTGCCAGCAGTCTGGCCGCCTACGAGCAGTACTTC. Residues: CASSLAAYEQYF.

The V gene is TRBV25-1, the J gene TRBJ2-2; possible D gene TRBD1, 6 bases. Germline V gene lookup returns CDR1 MGHDK and CDR2 SYGVNS. V dropped 3 bases and J dropped 7 bases, with 6 bases sitting between them. This CDR3 has 12 amino acids. The CDR3 nucleotides are TGTGCCAGCAGTGACAGGGGCGGGGAGCTGTTTTTT. As protein: CASSDRGGELFF.

The rearrangement joins TRBV20-1 to TRBJ2-5, with D unclear. V lost 4 bases, J lost 5 bases, and 8 bases lay in between. Germline V gives CDR1 DFQATT, CDR2 SNEGSKA (reference sequence). This CDR3 is built from 11 residues. CDR3 residues: CSANVGETQYF. In DNA form, the CDR3 reads TGCAGTGCTAACGTCGGGGAGACCCAGTACTTC.

V usage is TRBV12-5 and J usage is TRBJ1-5, with TRBD1 matching 7 bases. The CDR3 runs 15 residues. Trimming at V came to 7 bases and at J to 7 bases, leaving 13 bases not matched to a gene. Germline V gene sequence: CDR1 LGHNT, CDR2 FRNRAP. The CDR3 sequence is CASVPDRDTGQPQHF. In DNA, the CDR3 is TGTGCTAGTGTTCCCGACAGGGACACGGGACAGCCCCAGCATTTT.

The genes are TRBV30 and TRBJ1-3; D ambiguous. With 3 bases removed from V and 0 bases from J, the gap between germline ends came to 6 bases. Per germline, CDR1 GTSNPN and CDR2 SVGIG (reference sequence). CDR3 length: 13 residues. CDR3 amino acids: CAWSQVSGNTIYF. The DNA of the CDR3 is TGTGCCTGGAGCCAGGTCTCTGGAAACACCATATATTTT. Full variable domain (missing parts from reference TRBV30 and TRBJ1-3): SQTIHQWPATLVQPVGSPLSLECTVEGTSNPNLYWYRQAAGRGLQLLFYSVGIGQISSEVPQNLSASRPQDRQFILSSKKLLLSDSGFYLCAWSQVSGNTIYFGEGSWLTVV.